This is a list of T cell receptor beta chains from one sample in a study of blood T cell repertoires in COVID-19. TCRdb's copy holds only in-frame clones and misses some; the assay was immunoSEQ multiplex PCR. The sample yields some 140,000 clones, roughly nine tenths seen once. The sample comprised peripheral blood. All receptors come from a man aged 50-59 years with acute or convalescent COVID-19. CDR3s include the opening cysteine and the closing phenylalanine or tryptophan. The order of the fields is V gene, clone size, D gene, J gene, CDR3 DNA, CDR3 protein. D genes are given only for firm matches. Expanded clones are given a class, and other clones once, few, many or no size at all.

v_call: TRBV28
clone_size: .
d_call: .
j_call: TRBJ1-5
cdr3_nt: TGTGCCAGCAGATGGGCAAATCAGCCCCAGCATTTT
cdr3_aa: CASRWANQPQHF

v_call: TRBV27
clone_size: .
d_call: .
j_call: TRBJ1-6
cdr3_nt: TGTGCCAGCAATAACCCGGGGTTCAATTCACCCCTCCACTTT
cdr3_aa: CASNNPGFNSPLHF

v_call: TRBV6-5
clone_size: .
d_call: .
j_call: TRBJ1-2
cdr3_nt: TGTGCCAGCAGTCCTAAAACAGGGCCCTATGGCTACACCTTC
cdr3_aa: CASSPKTGPYGYTF

v_call: TRBV18
clone_size: once
d_call: .
j_call: TRBJ1-6
cdr3_nt: TGTGCCAGCTCCGCTGGGGAAGGGGAATATTCACCCCTCCACTTT
cdr3_aa: CASSAGEGEYSPLHF

v_call: TRBV5-4
clone_size: .
d_call: TRBD2
j_call: TRBJ2-7
cdr3_nt: TGTGCCAGCAGCTTAGGACTAGCGCAAACCTACGAGCAGTACTTC
cdr3_aa: CASSLGLAQTYEQYF

v_call: TRBV5-1
clone_size: .
d_call: .
j_call: TRBJ2-5
cdr3_nt: TGCGCCAGCAGCTTGTCCGGGTCGGAGACCCAGTACTTC
cdr3_aa: CASSLSGSETQYF

v_call: TRBV5-1
clone_size: .
d_call: TRBD2
j_call: TRBJ2-1
cdr3_nt: TGCGCCAGCAGCTTTTCCCACCCTCTAGCGGGAGTCTACAATGAGCAGTTCTTC
cdr3_aa: CASSFSHPLAGVYNEQFF

v_call: TRBV12-3/TRBV12-4
clone_size: .
d_call: .
j_call: TRBJ2-2
cdr3_nt: TGTGCCAGCAGTTTAGTAGACGGGGAGCTGTTTTTT
cdr3_aa: CASSLVDGELFF

v_call: TRBV18
clone_size: .
d_call: .
j_call: TRBJ1-1
cdr3_nt: TGTGCCAGCTCACCACCGGCGGGGGTGGAAGCTTTCTTT
cdr3_aa: CASSPPAGVEAFF

v_call: TRBV11-2
clone_size: .
d_call: .
j_call: TRBJ1-6
cdr3_nt: TGTGCCAGCAGCTTATTTTTTTCGGCACGGAGTCTTTATAATTCACCCCTCCACTTT
cdr3_aa: CASSLFFSARSLYNSPLHF

v_call: TRBV7-2
clone_size: .
d_call: TRBD1
j_call: TRBJ2-2
cdr3_nt: TGTGCCAGCAGCTTTCGACAGGGGGCTTTCACCGGGGAGCTGTTTTTT
cdr3_aa: CASSFRQGAFTGELFF

v_call: TRBV30
clone_size: .
d_call: .
j_call: TRBJ1-2
cdr3_nt: TGTGCCAGTAGATCAGGCGTCTATGGCTACACCTTC
cdr3_aa: CASRSGVYGYTF